The clone carrying this TCR beta chain showed up many times. This sample is part of a study of tumor-infiltrating lymphocytes in oesophageal squamous cell carcinoma. TCRdb re-called the PCR reads with MiXCR, one entry per CDR3 protein. Among roughly 14,000 distinct CDR3 sequences, around half were seen once, and the ten largest hold 14%. The ends were cut back, 2 bases at V and 4 bases at J, with 14 bases in the middle. Germline V gene sequence: CDR1 MNHNY, CDR2 SVGAGI (reference sequence). This CDR3 contains 15 residues. The TCR originated in a male donor with esophageal squamous cell carcinoma. The sequenced material came from blood. The chain has TRBV6-6 and TRBJ1-1; D gene unclear. DNA of the CDR3: TGTGCCAGCAGTTACGGGGTACAAGCCGGCACTGAAGCTTTCTTT. Protein sequence: CASSYGVQAGTEAFF.